These 32 T cell receptor beta chains were all obtained from the same sample, sequenced in a study of lymphopenia after photon versus proton radiotherapy. Clones were sequenced by immunoSEQ multiplex PCR, and TCRdb holds only the in-frame ones, with some missing. In the table there are around 29,000 clones, 90% to 95% of which are singletons. Sequenced here: peripheral blood, sampled from a patient treated with photon-based radiotherapy. Receptors originate from a woman between 50 and 59 years old with cholangiocarcinoma.

The chain is built from TRBV5-6 and TRBJ1-3; D unclear. V was clipped by 0 bases and J by 3 bases, with 13 bases between them. The CDR3 covers 16 residues. From germline, CDR1 is SGHDT and CDR2 YYEEEE. The CDR3 here is CASSLGTDAGGNTIYF. As DNA, the CDR3 is TGTGCCAGCAGCTTGGGGACTGATGCTGGTGGAAACACCATATATTTT.

This clone has only one observation. The chain employs TRBV5-5 and TRBJ1-2, with D possibly matching TRBD1 (6 bases). This CDR3 is built from 13 residues. Trimming left V 0 bases short and J 8 bases short, with 11 bases between. Germline CDR1 and CDR2: SGHKS and YYEKEE (reference sequence). This CDR3 reads CASSLEQGTGYTF. DNA of the CDR3: TGTGCCAGCAGCTTGGAACAGGGTACGGGCTACACCTTC.

The V call is TRBV6-5, the J call TRBJ2-1; D is undetermined. Germline assignment: CDR1 MNHEY and CDR2 SVGAGI. This CDR3 has 11 amino acids. Trimming shortened V by 6 bases and J by 8 bases, and 8 bases separated the two germline ends. Here the CDR3 reads CASSRFDEQFF. The CDR3 DNA reads TGTGCCAGCAGCCGGTTCGATGAGCAGTTCTTC.

The V gene is TRBV7-9, the J gene TRBJ1-4, with D possibly being TRBD1 (5 bases). V shed 3 bases and J shed 3 bases, with 14 bases lying between them. CDR1 is SEHNR and CDR2 is FQNEAQ in the germline V gene (reference sequence). The CDR3 runs to 16 residues. This CDR3 reads CASSFSMTAANEKLFF. The CDR3 region has the DNA TGTGCCAGCAGCTTTTCTATGACAGCCGCTAATGAAAAACTGTTTTTT. The full variable domain, with the rest looked up from reference TRBV7-9 and TRBJ1-4, is DTGVSQNPRHKITKRGQNVTFRCDPISEHNRLYWYRQTLGQGPEFLTYFQNEAQLEKSRLLSDRFSAERPKGSFSTLEIQRTEQGDSAMYLCASSFSMTAANEKLFFGSGTQLSVL.

V gene TRBV14 combines with J gene TRBJ1-1; D is unresolved. CDR1 and CDR2 (germline): SGHDN, FVKESK. Trimming stripped 3 bases from V and 5 bases from J, with 7 bases between. The CDR3 is 12 amino acids. The CDR3 here is CASSHTKTEAFF. DNA for the CDR3: TGTGCCAGCAGCCATACGAAGACTGAAGCTTTCTTT.

The chain recombines TRBV9 with TRBJ1-2; 9 bases agree with TRBD1. This CDR3 region has 15 residues. Per germline, CDR1 SGDLS and CDR2 YYNGEE. The J segment lost 8 bases and the V segment lost 0 bases, leaving 8 bases of the junction unmatched. The CDR3 DNA follows: TGTGCCAGCAGCGTAGATTTAGGGACAGGGCAGGGCTACACCTTC. This codes for CASSVDLGTGQGYTF.

The chain links TRBV25-1 to TRBJ1-2; no definite D call. Germline CDR1 MGHDK, CDR2 SYGVNS. Trimming cost V 1 base and J 4 bases, with 13 bases left between them. The CDR3 runs 15 residues. CDR3 protein: CASSESGLPTYGYTF. For the CDR3, the DNA is TGTGCCAGCAGTGAATCGGGCCTACCTACCTATGGCTACACCTTC.

This rearrangement joins TRBV5-4 to TRBJ1-6; TRBD1 matches at 8 bases. Trimming removed 0 bases from V and 7 bases from J; junction bases left unmatched: 3. This CDR3 has 15 amino acids. Germline loops: CDR1 SGHNT, CDR2 YYREEE (reference sequence). The CDR3 DNA is TGTGCCAGCAGCTTGGACAGGGGGAGGAATTCACCCCTCCACTTT. Translation gives CASSLDRGRNSPLHF.

This chain links TRBV6-1 with TRBJ1-2, with D possibly TRBD1 on 6 matching bases. The CDR3 loop spans 13 amino acids. In germline, CDR1 is MNHNS, CDR2 SASEGT. V lost 4 bases and J lost 11, with 17 bases in between. The DNA of the CDR3 is TGTGCCAGCAGTGTAGAGACAGGAACTAAATACACCTTC. It is translated as CASSVETGTKYTF.

The rearrangement links TRBV4-3 to TRBJ1-2, with D possibly matching TRBD1 (5 bases). Germline lookup yields CDR1 LGHNA and CDR2 YSLEER. The V and J ends lost 1 base and 3 bases respectively, with 15 bases between them. This CDR3 is built from 16 residues. DNA of the CDR3: TGCGCCAGCAGCCAAGTTATGTTTGGGACCCACTATGGCTACACCTTC. Translating gives CASSQVMFGTHYGYTF.

V gene TRBV4-1 combines with J gene TRBJ1-2; 8 bases fit TRBD1. The trim removed 4 bases at V and 4 bases at J, leaving 5 bases unmatched. Per the germline V gene, CDR1 is MGHRA and CDR2 is YSYEKL. This CDR3 has 14 residues. The CDR3: CASSPRTGTYGYTF. The CDR3, as DNA: TGCGCCAGCAGCCCAAGGACAGGGACCTATGGCTACACCTTC.

The table lists this clone with a few counts. J is TRBJ2-7 and V is TRBV6-5; 7 nucleotides match TRBD2. The CDR3 sequence is 15 residues long. Germline trimming cut 0 bases from V and 0 bases from J; bases unmatched to any gene: 2. CDR1 is MNHEY and CDR2 is SVGAGI in the germline V gene. The CDR3 sequence: CASSYSRGTSYEQYF. The CDR3 DNA sequence: TGTGCCAGCAGTTACTCGCGGGGGACCTCCTACGAGCAGTACTTC.

V gene TRBV4-3 combines with J gene TRBJ1-2; 7 bases are shared with TRBD1. The CDR3 loop spans 16 amino acids. Trimming took 0 bases from V and 0 from J; bases not matched to a gene: 4. The germline CDR1 and CDR2 sequences are LGHNA and YSLEER. The CDR3 nucleotides read TGCGCCAGCAGCCAAGAATGGGACAGAGCTAACTATGGCTACACCTTC. This sequence encodes CASSQEWDRANYGYTF.

The CDR3 coding sequence is TGTGCCTGGAGGACCGGGGGTTCAAACACCTACGAGCAGTACTTC. This gives the protein CAWRTGGSNTYEQYF. The chain is built from TRBV30 and TRBJ2-7, with D perhaps matching TRBD2 (6 bases). Trimming left V 3 bases short and J 2 bases short, with 17 bases between. CDR1 is GTSNPN and CDR2 is SVGIG in the germline V gene (reference sequence). The CDR3 consists of 15 residues.

The chain combines TRBV14 with TRBJ2-2, with TRBD2 matching 7 bases. V was clipped by 5 bases and J by 5 bases; unmatched bases: 8. The CDR3 is 15 amino acids. Germline CDR1 is SGHDN and CDR2 is FVKESK. CDR3 amino acids: CASSIGGSRTGELFF. For the CDR3, the DNA is TGTGCCAGCAGCATCGGGGGGAGCAGGACCGGGGAGCTGTTTTTT.

V usage is TRBV7-2 and J usage is TRBJ1-2, with D possibly matching TRBD1 (6 bases). CDR3 size: 17 residues. Trimming removed 5 bases at V and 2 bases at J, with 21 bases between. The germline V gene has CDR1 SGHTA and CDR2 FQGNSA. For the CDR3, the DNA is TGTGCCAGCAGCCCCAGCCCGTCTCGGACAGCAAACTATGGCTACACCTTC. This gives the protein CASSPSPSRTANYGYTF.

This clone appeared once. The chain carries TRBV7-8 and TRBJ1-5; possible D gene TRBD1, 5 bases. The CDR3 is 14 amino acids. Trimming cost V 5 bases and J 6 bases, with 14 bases left between them. Germline V lookup: CDR1 SGHVS, CDR2 FQNEAQ. For the CDR3, the DNA is TGTGCCAGCAGCCTCCGGGACGGGCTTCAGCCCCAGCATTTT. Translated, it gives CASSLRDGLQPQHF.

The chain employs TRBV7-6 and TRBJ1-6; D might be TRBD1 (5 bases). The V gene's germline CDR1 is SGHVS and CDR2 FNYEAQ. The CDR3 loop spans 15 amino acids. V was clipped by 5 bases and J by 7 bases, with 15 bases between them. For the CDR3, the DNA is TGTGCCAGCAGCGCCCAGGGAATTAAGAATTCACCCCTCCACTTT. Translating it yields CASSAQGIKNSPLHF.

This rearrangement joins TRBV29-1 to TRBJ1-6, with 8 bases lining up with TRBD1. The CDR3 has 13 residues. V gave up 4 bases and J gave up 4 bases; unmatched junction bases: 0. From germline, CDR1 is SQVTM and CDR2 ANQGSEA. CDR3 region: CSVGDRYNSPLHF. The CDR3 DNA sequence: TGCAGCGTTGGGGACAGGTATAATTCACCCCTCCACTTT.

This clone has only one observation. V and J are TRBV7-2 and TRBJ1-1, with D possibly matching TRBD1 (6 bases). CDR3 length equals 14 residues. Germline V lookup: CDR1 SGHTA, CDR2 FQGNSA. Trimming stripped 6 bases from V and 1 base from J, with 12 bases between. The chain's CDR3 is CASRYDRRNTEAFF. CDR3 DNA sequence: TGTGCCAGCAGGTACGACAGGCGGAACACTGAAGCTTTCTTT.

CDR3 sequence reads: CASSPPVRPGSGANVLTF. Written as DNA, the CDR3 is TGTGCCAGCTCACCACCGGTCCGCCCCGGCTCTGGGGCCAACGTCCTGACTTTC. This sequence joins TRBV18 and TRBJ2-6; D unclear. Germline V lookup: CDR1 KGHSH, CDR2 LQKENI. Trimming took off 0 bases at V and 0 bases at J, with 12 bases between the two ends. This CDR3 has 18 amino acids.

This chain uses TRBV7-2 with TRBJ1-4; perhaps TRBD1 as D (5 bases). Trimming took 8 bases from V and 5 from J, leaving 12 bases between them. CDR3 size: 13 residues. CDR1 is SGHTA and CDR2 is FQGNSA in the germline V gene. CDR3 amino acids: CASAGHLNEKLFF. In nucleotides, the CDR3 is TGTGCCAGCGCGGGGCACCTAAATGAAAAACTGTTTTTT.

The chain uses TRBV2 and TRBJ2-7; 7 bases are a match to TRBD1. V was pared by 5 bases and J by 0 bases, with 1 base of the junction left unmatched. This CDR3 is 13 amino acids long. Germline-derived CDR1 and CDR2 are SNHLY and FYNNEI. CDR3 nucleotides: TGTGCCAGCAGTTACAGGGGCTCCTACGAGCAGTACTTC. Protein: CASSYRGSYEQYF.

V usage is TRBV6-4 and J usage is TRBJ1-2; D not certain. CDR1 is MRHNA, CDR2 SNTAGT, per germline. This CDR3 is 13 amino acids long. V lost 2 bases and J lost 2, with 6 bases in between. CDR3 sequence: CASSDRRNYGYTF. The DNA for the CDR3 is TGTGCCAGCAGTGACAGGCGAAACTATGGCTACACCTTC.

The chain recombines TRBV2 with TRBJ1-2; TRBD1 matches 9 bases. Germline loops: CDR1 SNHLY, CDR2 FYNNEI. V was clipped by 4 bases and J by 4 bases; unmatched bases: 7. This CDR3 spans 15 amino acids. The CDR3 loop reads CASSGPGQGAYGYTF. The CDR3 DNA reads as TGTGCCAGCAGTGGTCCGGGACAGGGAGCCTATGGCTACACCTTC.

This chain links TRBV10-3 with TRBJ2-3; 9 positions match TRBD1. Germline CDR1 is ENHRY and CDR2 is SYGVKD. Trimming took 5 bases from V and 2 from J; bases not matched to a gene: 8. The CDR3 has 16 residues. Here the CDR3 reads CAISRTGGRNTDTQYF. CDR3 coding DNA: TGTGCCATCAGTCGCACAGGGGGCAGAAACACAGATACGCAGTATTTT.

This clone was observed a single time. The rearrangement joins TRBV14 to TRBJ1-2; D is perhaps TRBD1 (5 bases). CDR3 length equals 15 residues. Germline V gene lookup returns CDR1 SGHDN and CDR2 FVKESK. Trimming stripped 5 bases from V and 2 bases from J, with 15 bases between. The CDR3 nucleotides read TGTGCCAGCAGCGCGCGGGAGGGGTGGAACTATGGCTACACCTTC. Translating it yields CASSAREGWNYGYTF.

The chain is built from TRBV28 and TRBJ1-4; possibly TRBD1 for D (6 bases). Per the germline V gene, CDR1 is MDHEN and CDR2 is SYDVKM. The CDR3 loop spans 15 amino acids. The ends were cut back, 5 bases at V and 3 bases at J, with 13 bases in the middle. The CDR3 DNA reads TGTGCCAGCAGTCTCGGGACACGCCCTAATGAAAAACTGTTTTTT. Protein: CASSLGTRPNEKLFF.

The table lists this clone with a few counts. J is TRBJ1-1 and V is TRBV18; D not resolved. The germline V and J ends were trimmed by 2 bases and 3 bases, with 4 bases remaining between them. The germline V gene has CDR1 KGHSH and CDR2 LQKENI. The CDR3 runs to 12 residues. The CDR3 is CASSPSYTEAFF. The CDR3, as DNA: TGTGCCAGCTCACCATCTTACACTGAAGCTTTCTTT.

The chain joins TRBV7-2 to TRBJ1-2; a weak D match, TRBD1 (5 bases). CDR1 SGHTA and CDR2 FQGNSA come from the germline V gene. V lost 5 bases and J lost 2, with 12 bases in between. The CDR3 sequence is 14 residues long. CDR3 nucleotide sequence: TGTGCCAGCAGCATGGGACGGCGAAACTATGGCTACACCTTC. Amino acids: CASSMGRRNYGYTF. The full variable domain, rest sourced from reference TRBV7-2 and TRBJ1-2, is GAGVSQSPSNKVTEKGKDVELRCDPISGHTALYWYRQSLGQGLEFLIYFQGNSAPDKSGLPSDRFSAERTGGSVSTLTIQRTQQEDSAVYLCASSMGRRNYGYTFGSGTRLTVV.

The chain is built from TRBV5-1 and TRBJ1-1, with 8 bases aligning to TRBD1. The germline V gene encodes CDR1 SGHRS and CDR2 YFSETQ. CDR3 size: 16 residues. V lost 4 bases and J lost 3; bases outside the gene matches: 11. Here the CDR3 DNA reads TGCGCCAGCAGCCCTGGACAGGGTGGTGGATACACTGAAGCTTTCTTT. Translated, it gives CASSPGQGGGYTEAFF.

The chain joins TRBV5-1 to TRBJ2-1; 7 nucleotides line up with TRBD1. The CDR3 is made up of 18 amino acids. The V segment lost 0 bases and the J segment 3 bases; nucleotides outside the gene matches: 12. Germline-derived CDR1 and CDR2 are SGHRS and YFSETQ. Here the CDR3 DNA reads TGCGCCAGCAGCTTGGGACAGGGTAGGGGAATAGGCTACAATGAGCAGTTCTTC. It yields the protein CASSLGQGRGIGYNEQFF.